This paragraph reports one T cell receptor (beta chain). Germline V CDR1 and CDR2: SGHRS, YFSETQ. Trimming removed 1 base at V and 1 base at J, with 11 bases between. The CDR3 loop spans 15 amino acids. This sample is part of a study of technical replicates of blood from a few donors. Clones were sequenced by immunoSEQ multiplex PCR, and TCRdb holds only the in-frame ones, with some missing. The sample has 65,000 to 90,000 clones, 95% to 98% seen once. The specimen sequenced was T cells isolated from PBMCs. The source of this sequence is a human donor in good health. The chain employs TRBV5-1 and TRBJ1-1; D call uncertain. In nucleotides, the CDR3 is TGCGCCAGCAGCTTGATTCAGTCCCCGAACACTGAAGCTTTCTTT. It encodes CASSLIQSPNTEAFF.